The 15 T cell receptor beta chains reported below all come from one sample, sequenced in a study of Ad26.COV2.S vaccination and SARS-CoV-2 variants. Treatment of the sample: 19 received Ad26.COV2.S at low or high dose, single or two shots; a few received placebo; per-sample allocation not given. Day 63 after the first injection of vaccine or placebo was the sampling time. Generated by immunoSEQ multiplex PCR, the TCRdb table keeps only in-frame clones and is missing some. The sample yields a few hundred thousand clones, around 87% seen once. Sequenced material: peripheral blood, taken in a trial of Ad26.COV2.S vaccine versus placebo. These receptors came from a person between 18 and 65 years old who received the Ad26.COV2.S COVID-19 vaccine or a placebo.

To note about this clone: Other nucleotide sequences from this sample produce the same CDR3. The CDR3 nucleotides are TGTGCCAGCAGCGTAGGGGGAGAGACCCAGTACTTC. As protein: CASSVGGETQYF. The V gene is TRBV9, the J gene TRBJ2-5; D remains ambiguous. Between the trimmed V and J ends, which lost 0 bases and 4 bases, there was a span of 4 bases. Germline V gene lookup returns CDR1 SGDLS and CDR2 YYNGEE. The CDR3 has 12 residues.

V gene TRBV18 combines with J gene TRBJ2-5, with TRBD2 matching over 12 bases. The V gene's germline CDR1 is KGHSH and CDR2 LQKENI. CDR3 length: 17 amino acids. Unmatched junction bases numbered 8, after V lost 6 bases and J lost 0 bases. The CDR3 is CASSLGLAGIYQETQYF. CDR3 in DNA: TGTGCCAGCTCTCTCGGACTAGCGGGGATCTACCAAGAGACCCAGTACTTC.

This sequence joins TRBV20-1 and TRBJ1-5; TRBD1 is a possible D gene (5 bases). The germline CDR1 and CDR2 sequences are DFQATT and SNEGSKA (reference sequence). The CDR3 covers 11 residues. V shed 4 bases and J shed 9 bases, with 10 bases lying between them. CDR3 residues: CSATPGGPQHF. The CDR3 nucleotides read TGCAGTGCTACCCCGGGGGGGCCCCAGCATTTT.

This clone was found a few times. The chain employs TRBV6-2 or TRBV6-3 and TRBJ2-7, with 7 bases that match TRBD1. V gave up 0 bases and J gave up 2 bases; unmatched junction bases: 7. The CDR3 runs to 16 residues. Germline lookup yields CDR1 MNHEY and CDR2 SVGEGT. The CDR3 nucleotides are TGTGCCAGCAGTTACTCGACCCGACAGGGCCCCTACGAGCAGTACTTC. Residues: CASSYSTRQGPYEQYF.

The J gene is TRBJ2-7, the V gene TRBV7-9; 9 bases map to TRBD2. With V trimmed by 5 bases and J by 3 bases, 8 bases remained unmatched. This CDR3 has 15 residues. Germline V gene lookup returns CDR1 SEHNR and CDR2 FQNEAQ (reference sequence). CDR3 amino acids: CASSTTSGLLYEQYF. CDR3 nucleotide sequence: TGTGCCAGCAGCACAACTAGCGGGCTACTCTACGAGCAGTACTTC.

This clone was counted once. The J gene is TRBJ1-2, the V gene TRBV2, with a tentative D call TRBD1 (6 bases). Germline CDR1 reads SNHLY; CDR2 reads FYNNEI. The V end was cut by 2 bases, the J end by 0 bases, with 13 bases between. The CDR3 is 16 amino acids. CDR3 nucleotide sequence: TGTGCCAGCAGTGAATGGGAGACAGGAACTAACTATGGCTACACCTTC. As protein: CASSEWETGTNYGYTF. The complete variable domain, with remaining parts taken from reference TRBV2 and TRBJ1-2, reads EPEVTQTPSHQVTQMGQEVILRCVPISNHLYFYWYRQILGQKVEFLVSFYNNEISEKSEIFDDQFSVERPDGSNFTLKIRSTKLEDSAMYFCASSEWETGTNYGYTFGSGTRLTVV.

The chain carries TRBV2 and TRBJ2-7; TRBD2 agrees at 9 bases. CDR1 is SNHLY, CDR2 FYNNEI, per germline. V shed 3 bases, J shed 2 bases, and the junction held 8 bases outside the gene matches. The CDR3 runs 16 residues. This CDR3 reads CASSDRASGTPYEQYF. CDR3 nucleotide sequence: TGTGCCAGCAGTGATAGGGCTAGCGGGACACCCTACGAGCAGTACTTC.

The chain couples TRBV7-9 to TRBJ1-2, with 7 bases aligning to TRBD1. In germline, CDR1 is SEHNR, CDR2 FQNEAQ (reference sequence). V gave up 0 bases and J gave up 8 bases; unmatched junction bases: 9. CDR3 length: 15 residues. The CDR3 bases are TGTGCCAGCAGCTTAGCGCGGGACAGCAGCGCCGGCTACACCTTC. Translation: CASSLARDSSAGYTF.

J is TRBJ2-1 and V is TRBV11-3, with D possibly called TRBD1 or TRBD2 (5 bases each). Trimming removed 5 bases at V and 8 bases at J, with 22 bases between. The CDR3 consists of 16 residues. From germline, CDR1 is SGHNT and CDR2 YENEEA. The CDR3 region is CASSPTGADSSYEQFF. As DNA, the CDR3 is TGTGCCAGCAGCCCGACCGGGGCAGATAGTAGCTATGAGCAGTTCTTC.

This clone was recorded once. CDR3: CASSPPDSYEQYF. The CDR3, as DNA: TGTGCCAGCTCACCACCAGACTCCTACGAGCAGTACTTC. V gene TRBV18 combines with J gene TRBJ2-7; D remains ambiguous. Trimming removed 0 bases from V and 0 bases from J, with 3 bases in between. The germline V gene encodes CDR1 KGHSH and CDR2 LQKENI. The CDR3 length is 13 residues. Full variable domain (rest looked up from reference TRBV18 and TRBJ2-7): NAGVMQNPRHLVRRRGQEARLRCSPMKGHSHVYWYRQLPEEGLKFMVYLQKENIIDESGMPKERFSAEFPKEGPSILRIQQVVRGDSAAYFCASSPPDSYEQYFGPGTRLTVT.

This clone was observed once. Additional DNA sequences in this sample encode the identical CDR3. The rearrangement joins TRBV6-6 to TRBJ1-4; possible D gene TRBD1, 6 bases. Germline V lookup: CDR1 MNHNY, CDR2 SVGAGI (reference sequence). The CDR3 runs 14 residues. V gave up 2 bases and J gave up 4 bases, with 8 bases separating them. CDR3 protein: CASSYRGGNEKLFF. The CDR3 bases are TGTGCCAGCAGTTACAGGGGGGGTAATGAAAAACTGTTTTTT.

This chain links TRBV3-1 (or the pseudogene TRBV3-2) with TRBJ1-2, with D hard to call. Germline values: CDR1 LGHDT, CDR2 YNNKEL (reference sequence). CDR3 size: 14 residues. V lost 4 bases to trimming and J lost 0 bases, with 9 bases between them. Here the CDR3 reads CASSLGMPNYGYTF. The CDR3, as DNA: TGTGCCAGCAGCCTCGGGATGCCTAACTATGGCTACACCTTC.

V and J are TRBV9 and TRBJ2-2; 13 bases match TRBD2. This CDR3 has 18 residues. CDR1 is SGDLS and CDR2 is YYNGEE in the germline V gene. The V and J ends lost 5 bases and 4 bases, in that order; junction bases with no gene match: 11. CDR3 region: CASRPTSGGAEGTGELFF. CDR3 DNA: TGTGCCAGCAGGCCTACTAGCGGGGGGGCCGAGGGCACCGGGGAGCTGTTTTTT.

This chain uses TRBV6-2 or TRBV6-3 with TRBJ2-1; 8 nucleotides match TRBD1. After removal of 2 bases from V and 8 bases from J, the junction contained 11 bases not matched to a gene. Germline CDR1 MNHEY, CDR2 SVGEGT. The CDR3 extends over 16 amino acids. The CDR3 is CASSYPRQGAKYEQFF. In DNA, the CDR3 is TGTGCCAGCAGTTACCCTCGGCAGGGGGCGAAGTATGAGCAGTTCTTC.

The rearrangement links TRBV11-3 to TRBJ2-1; TRBD1 matches at 7 bases. The junction had 15 bases not matched to a gene; V was cut back by 4 bases and J by 6 bases. Germline V lookup: CDR1 SGHNT, CDR2 YENEEA. The CDR3 is 17 residues long. In DNA, the CDR3 is TGTGCCAGCAGCTCAGGTCCCTGGACAGGAATCGGCAATGAGCAGTTCTTC. Translated, it gives CASSSGPWTGIGNEQFF.